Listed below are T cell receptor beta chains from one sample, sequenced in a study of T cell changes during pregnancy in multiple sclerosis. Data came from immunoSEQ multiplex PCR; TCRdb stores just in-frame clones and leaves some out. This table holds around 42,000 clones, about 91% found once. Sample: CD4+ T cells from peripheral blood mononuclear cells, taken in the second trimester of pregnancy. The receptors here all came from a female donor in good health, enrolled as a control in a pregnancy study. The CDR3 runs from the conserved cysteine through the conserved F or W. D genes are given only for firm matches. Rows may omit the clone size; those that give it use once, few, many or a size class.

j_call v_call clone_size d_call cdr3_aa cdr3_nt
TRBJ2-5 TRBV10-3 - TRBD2 CAISASGGAETQYF TGTGCCATCAGTGCAAGCGGGGGGGCAGAGACCCAGTACTTC
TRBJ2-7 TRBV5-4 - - CASSSDSYEQYF TGTGCCAGCAGCTCGGACAGCTACGAGCAGTACTTC
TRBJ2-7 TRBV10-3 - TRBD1 CAICSGTGVFEQYF TGTGCCATATGTTCCGGGACAGGGGTATTCGAGCAGTACTTC
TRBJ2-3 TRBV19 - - CASTPRGGHAGDTQYF TGTGCCAGTACTCCAAGGGGGGGACACGCGGGAGATACGCAGTATTTT
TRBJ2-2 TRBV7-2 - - CASSLVGTEAGELFF TGTGCCAGCAGCTTAGTAGGGACTGAGGCCGGGGAGCTGTTTTTT
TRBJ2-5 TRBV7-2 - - CASSRGDNRETQYF TGTGCCAGCAGCCGAGGGGACAACCGAGAGACCCAGTACTTC
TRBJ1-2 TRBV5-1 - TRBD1 CASSLADRGILDTF TGCGCCAGCAGCTTGGCGGACAGGGGGATTTTGGACACCTTC
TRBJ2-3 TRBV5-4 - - CASSLGGTGSGDTQYF TGTGCCAGCAGCTTGGGCGGAACAGGGTCGGGAGATACGCAGTATTTT
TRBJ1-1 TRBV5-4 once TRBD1 CASSFGQGAILNTEAFF TGTGCCAGCAGCTTCGGACAGGGGGCTATTTTGAACACTGAAGCTTTCTTT
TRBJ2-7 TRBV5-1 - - CASSLLDGSYEQYF TGCGCCAGCAGCTTGTTGGACGGGAGCTACGAGCAGTACTTC
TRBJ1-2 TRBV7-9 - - CASSSPRTAGANSYYGYTF TGTGCCAGCAGCTCCCCCCGGACGGCGGGGGCCAACAGTTACTATGGCTACACCTTC
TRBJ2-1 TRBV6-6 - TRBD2 CASRPGGSSYNEQFF TGTGCCAGCAGACCAGGCGGGAGCTCCTACAATGAGCAGTTCTTC
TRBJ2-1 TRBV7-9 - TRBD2 CASSLPAYLAGGRNEQFF TGTGCCAGCAGCTTACCAGCTTACCTAGCGGGAGGTCGGAATGAGCAGTTCTTC
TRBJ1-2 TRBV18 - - CASSPWGRGDGYTF TGTGCCAGCTCACCGTGGGGGCGCGGCGATGGCTACACCTTC
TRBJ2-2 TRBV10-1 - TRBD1 CATSNRGGAGELFF TGCGCCACCTCCAACAGGGGCGGTGCCGGGGAGCTGTTTTTT
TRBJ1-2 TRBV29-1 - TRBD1 CSVEGQGGYGYTF TGCAGCGTTGAAGGACAGGGTGGCTATGGCTACACCTTC
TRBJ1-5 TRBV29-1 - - CSVSSGVSNQPQHF TGCAGCGTTTCCTCAGGGGTTAGCAATCAGCCCCAGCATTTT
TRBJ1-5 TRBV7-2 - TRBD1 CASSLQGGNQPQHF TGTGCCAGCAGCTTACAGGGGGGCAATCAGCCCCAGCATTTT
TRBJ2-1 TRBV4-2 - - CASSQDLPYNEQFF TGTGCCAGCAGCCAAGACCTACCCTACAATGAGCAGTTCTTC
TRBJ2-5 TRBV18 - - CASSPTVEETQYF TGTGCCAGCTCACCGACAGTAGAAGAGACCCAGTACTTC
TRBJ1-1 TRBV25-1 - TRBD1 CASSELAGQGLASGAFF TGTGCCAGCAGTGAATTAGCGGGACAGGGATTAGCCAGCGGAGCTTTCTTT
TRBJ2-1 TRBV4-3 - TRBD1 CASSQDGGAGTGYMGEQFF TGCGCCAGCAGCCAAGATGGAGGTGCCGGGACAGGGTATATGGGTGAGCAGTTCTTC
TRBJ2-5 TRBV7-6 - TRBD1 CASSQDRGETQYF TGTGCCAGCAGCCAAGACAGGGGTGAGACCCAGTACTTC
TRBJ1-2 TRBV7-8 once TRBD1 CASSPQGIPYGYTF TGTGCCAGCAGCCCACAGGGGATACCCTATGGCTACACCTTC
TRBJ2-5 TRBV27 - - CASSGQTEETQYF TGTGCCAGCAGCGGACAGACCGAAGAGACCCAGTACTTC
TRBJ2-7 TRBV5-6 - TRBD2 CASITTGGPSYEQYF TGTGCCAGCATTACGACGGGGGGGCCCTCCTACGAGCAGTACTTC
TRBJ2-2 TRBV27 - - CASSHGTTGELFF TGTGCCAGCAGTCACGGTACTACCGGGGAGCTGTTTTTT
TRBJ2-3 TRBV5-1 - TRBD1 CASSHGTGADTQYF TGCGCCAGCAGCCACGGGACAGGGGCAGATACGCAGTATTTT
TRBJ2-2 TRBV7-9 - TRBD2 CASRSSGGKDGELFF TGTGCCAGCAGAAGTAGCGGGGGCAAAGACGGGGAGCTGTTTTTT
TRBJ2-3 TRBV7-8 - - CASSLLTTTDTQYF TGTGCCAGCAGCTTGTTGACTACCACAGATACGCAGTATTTT
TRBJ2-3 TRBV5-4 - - CAIQASSTDTQYF TGTGCCATTCAGGCTTCTAGCACAGATACGCAGTATTTT
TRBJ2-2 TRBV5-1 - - CASSLDPRNTGELFF TGCGCCAGCAGCTTGGATCCCAGGAACACCGGGGAGCTGTTTTTT
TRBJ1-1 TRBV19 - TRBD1 CASSRYRGTEAFF TGTGCCAGTAGTCGTTACAGGGGCACTGAAGCTTTCTTT
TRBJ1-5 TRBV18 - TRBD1 CASSPVGTGLGGNQPQHF TGTGCCAGCTCACCAGTCGGGACAGGGCTCGGGGGCAATCAGCCCCAGCATTTT
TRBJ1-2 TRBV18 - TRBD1 CASSPQSGQGLYDYGYTF TGTGCCAGCTCGCCCCAATCGGGACAGGGGCTATATGACTATGGCTACACCTTC
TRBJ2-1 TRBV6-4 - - CASSDSIGTGPGEQFF TGTGCCAGCAGTGACTCAATAGGGACTGGGCCAGGCGAGCAGTTCTTC
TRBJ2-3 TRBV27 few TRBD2 CASSLAAGGGGTQYF TGTGCCAGCAGTCTCGCAGCGGGAGGAGGGGGGACGCAGTATTTT
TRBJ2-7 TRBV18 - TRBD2 CASSAGLAGGRQYF TGTGCCAGCTCAGCCGGGCTAGCGGGAGGGCGGCAGTACTTC
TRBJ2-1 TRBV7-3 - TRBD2 CASSPGRGRATYNEQFF TGTGCCAGCAGCCCCGGGCGCGGGAGGGCCACGTACAATGAGCAGTTCTTC
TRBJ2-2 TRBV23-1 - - CASRQAGSGTGELFF TGCGCCAGCAGGCAAGCAGGAAGTGGGACCGGGGAGCTGTTTTTT
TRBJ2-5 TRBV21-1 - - CASSRNGWREGQETQYF TGTGCCAGCAGCAGGAACGGGTGGCGGGAGGGCCAAGAGACCCAGTACTTC
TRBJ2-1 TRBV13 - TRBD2 CASITRPGLANLRNEQFF TGTGCCAGCATCACCCGGCCGGGACTAGCAAATTTGAGAAATGAGCAGTTCTTC
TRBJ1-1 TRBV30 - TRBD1 CAWATQGVAWAFF TGTGCCTGGGCTACTCAGGGGGTGGCTTGGGCTTTCTTT
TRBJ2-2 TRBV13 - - CASSLQGSGGELFF TGTGCCAGCAGCTTACAGGGCTCGGGCGGGGAGCTGTTTTTT
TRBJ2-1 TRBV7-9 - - CASSFGAWSYNEQFF TGTGCCAGCAGCTTCGGAGCCTGGTCCTACAATGAGCAGTTCTTC